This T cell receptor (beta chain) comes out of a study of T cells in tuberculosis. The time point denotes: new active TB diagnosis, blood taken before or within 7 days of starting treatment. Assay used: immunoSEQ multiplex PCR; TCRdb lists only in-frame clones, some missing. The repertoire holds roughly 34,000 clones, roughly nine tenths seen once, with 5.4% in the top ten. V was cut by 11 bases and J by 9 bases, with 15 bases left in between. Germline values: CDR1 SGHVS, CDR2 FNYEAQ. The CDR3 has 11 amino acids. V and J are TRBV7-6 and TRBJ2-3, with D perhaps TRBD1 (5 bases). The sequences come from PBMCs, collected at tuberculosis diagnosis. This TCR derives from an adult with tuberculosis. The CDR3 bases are TGTGCCGGACACCTTCTTGTAACGCAGTATTTT. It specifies CAGHLLVTQYF. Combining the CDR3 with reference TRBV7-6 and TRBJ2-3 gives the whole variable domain GAGVSQSPRYKVTKRGQDVALRCDPISGHVSLYWYRQALGQGPEFLTYFNYEAQQDKSGLPNDRFSAERPEGSISTLTIQRTEQRDSAMYRCAGHLLVTQYFGPGTRLTVL.